The text below deals with one TCR beta chain. Its matching antigen is unknown. 5'RACE template switching with UMIs produced the TCR beta cDNA. TCRdb re-called the 5' RACE reads and gives one entry per CDR3 protein, without DNA. Its listing shows over 350,000 distinct CDR3 sequences. CDR3 size: 14 residues. The germline CDR1 and CDR2 sequences are SGHTA and FQGNSA. This sample was included in a study of T cells expressing NK-cell markers. In the study overall: Cells sorted as CD3+CD56+NKG2C+, CD3+CD56+NKG2C- and CD3+CD56-NKG2C+ T cells supplied the TCR beta repertoires. Study outcomes and limitations: About 1.0-7.0% of CD8+ T cells in about 6 donors belonged to dominant NKG2C+ clonotypes.

The material sequenced was blood T cells: a sorted CD56 or NKG2C T cell subset, CD4+ or CD8+ T cells, or bulk PBMC T cells (not recorded which). This sequence joins TRBV7-2 and TRBJ2-3. This receptor was identified in a woman aged 50 to 65 in good health. This chain's CDR3 is CASSSPSSTDTQYF. The full variable domain, in which reference TRBV7-2 and TRBJ2-3 provide the parts outside the CDR3, is GAGVSQSPSNKVTEKGKDVELRCDPISGHTALYWYRQSLGQGLEFLIYFQGNSAPDKSGLPSDRFSAERTGGSVSTLTIQRTQQEDSAVYLCASSSPSSTDTQYFGPGTRLTVL.